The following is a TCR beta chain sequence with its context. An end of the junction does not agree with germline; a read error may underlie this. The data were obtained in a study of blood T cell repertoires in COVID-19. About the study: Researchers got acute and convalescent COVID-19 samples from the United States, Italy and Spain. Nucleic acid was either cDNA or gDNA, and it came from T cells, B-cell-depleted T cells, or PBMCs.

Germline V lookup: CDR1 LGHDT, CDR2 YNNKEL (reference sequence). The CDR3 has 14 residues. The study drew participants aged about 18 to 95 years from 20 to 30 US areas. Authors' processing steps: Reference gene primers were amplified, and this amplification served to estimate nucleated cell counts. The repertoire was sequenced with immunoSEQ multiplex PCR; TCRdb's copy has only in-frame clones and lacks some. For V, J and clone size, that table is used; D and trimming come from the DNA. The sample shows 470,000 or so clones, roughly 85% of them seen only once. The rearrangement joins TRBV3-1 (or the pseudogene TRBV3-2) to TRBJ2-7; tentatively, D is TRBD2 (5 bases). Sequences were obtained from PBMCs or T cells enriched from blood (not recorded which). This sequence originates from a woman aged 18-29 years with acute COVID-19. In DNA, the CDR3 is TGTGCCAGCAGCCAAGTGCAGGACTCCCACGAGCAGTACTTC. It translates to CASSQVQDSHEQYF.